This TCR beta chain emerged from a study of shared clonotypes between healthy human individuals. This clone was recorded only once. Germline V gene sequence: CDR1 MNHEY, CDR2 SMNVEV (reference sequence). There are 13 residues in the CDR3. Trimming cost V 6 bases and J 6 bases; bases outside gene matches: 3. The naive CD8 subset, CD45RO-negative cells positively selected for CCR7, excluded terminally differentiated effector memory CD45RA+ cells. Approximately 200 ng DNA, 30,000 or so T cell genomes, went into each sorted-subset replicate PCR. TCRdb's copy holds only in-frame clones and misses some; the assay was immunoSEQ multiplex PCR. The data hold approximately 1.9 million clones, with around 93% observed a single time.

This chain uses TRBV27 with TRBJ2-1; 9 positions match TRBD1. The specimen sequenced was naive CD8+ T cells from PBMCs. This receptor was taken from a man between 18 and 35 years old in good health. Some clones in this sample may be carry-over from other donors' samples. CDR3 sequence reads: CASSRGQGNEQFF. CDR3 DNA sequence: TGTGCCAGCAGCCGGGGACAGGGCAATGAGCAGTTCTTC.